This T cell receptor (beta chain) emerged from a study of graft-versus-host responses after intestinal transplantation. TCRdb's table, derived via immunoSEQ multiplex PCR, lists solely in-frame clones and lacks some. The sample lists approximately 63,000 clones, about 94% occurring once. The CDR3 is made up of 16 amino acids. Of note for this clone: Its antigen is currently unknown.

The V and J genes are TRBV21-1 and TRBJ2-2. TRBV21-1 is an annotated pseudogene. The specimen was unstimulated CD4+ T cells sorted from spleen or lymph node cells, collected before transplant. The source is a human donor who was the organ donor for an intestinal transplant. This chain's CDR3 is CASSKVVRGTTGELFF. The CDR3 DNA sequence: TGTGCCAGCAGCAAAGTTGTGAGGGGTACCACCGGGGAGCTGTTTTTT.